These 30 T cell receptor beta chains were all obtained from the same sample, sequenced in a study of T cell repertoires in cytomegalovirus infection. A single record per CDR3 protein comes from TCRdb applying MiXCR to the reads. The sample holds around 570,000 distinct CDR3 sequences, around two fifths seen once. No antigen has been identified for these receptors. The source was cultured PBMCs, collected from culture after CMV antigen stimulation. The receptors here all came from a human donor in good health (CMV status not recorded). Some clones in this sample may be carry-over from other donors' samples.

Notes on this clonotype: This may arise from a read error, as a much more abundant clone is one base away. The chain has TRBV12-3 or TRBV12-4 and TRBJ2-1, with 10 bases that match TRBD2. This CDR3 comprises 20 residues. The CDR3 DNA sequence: TGTACCAGCAGTTTAGAACCAGGGATGACTAGCGGGCCAAACTACAATGAGCAGTTCTTC. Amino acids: CTSSLEPGMTSGPNYNEQFF.

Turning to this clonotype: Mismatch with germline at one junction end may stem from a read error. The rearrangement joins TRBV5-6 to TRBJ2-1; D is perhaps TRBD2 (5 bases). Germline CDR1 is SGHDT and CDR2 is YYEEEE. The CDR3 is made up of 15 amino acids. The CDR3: CASSSQVDSHNEQFF. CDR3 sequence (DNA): TGTGCCAGCAGCTCTCAAGTGGACTCCCACAATGAGCAGTTCTTC.

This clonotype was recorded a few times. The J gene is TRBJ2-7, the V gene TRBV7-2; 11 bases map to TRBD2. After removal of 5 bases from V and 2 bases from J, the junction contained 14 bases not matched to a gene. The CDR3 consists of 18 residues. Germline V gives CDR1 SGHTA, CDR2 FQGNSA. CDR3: CASSRKTSGARGPYEQYF. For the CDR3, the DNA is TGTGCCAGCAGCAGGAAGACTAGCGGGGCCCGGGGGCCCTACGAGCAGTACTTC.

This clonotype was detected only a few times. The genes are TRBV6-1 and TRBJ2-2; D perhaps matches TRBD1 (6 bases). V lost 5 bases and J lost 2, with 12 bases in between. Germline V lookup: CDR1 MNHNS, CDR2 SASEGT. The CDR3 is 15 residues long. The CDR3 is CASSFDRKNTGELFF. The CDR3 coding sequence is TGTGCCAGCAGTTTCGACAGGAAAAACACCGGGGAGCTGTTTTTT.

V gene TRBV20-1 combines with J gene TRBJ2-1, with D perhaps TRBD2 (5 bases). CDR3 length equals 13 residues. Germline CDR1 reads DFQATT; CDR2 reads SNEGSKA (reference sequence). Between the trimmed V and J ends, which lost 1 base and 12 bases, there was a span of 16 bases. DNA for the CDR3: TGCAGTGCTAGAGTAGCAGCGGCCCAGCTGCAGTTCTTC. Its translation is CSARVAAAQLQFF.

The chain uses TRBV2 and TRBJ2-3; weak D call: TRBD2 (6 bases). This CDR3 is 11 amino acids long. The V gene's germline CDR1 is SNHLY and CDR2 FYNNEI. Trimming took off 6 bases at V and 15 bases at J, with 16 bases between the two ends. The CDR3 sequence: CASSGYRDCYF. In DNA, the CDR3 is TGTGCCAGCAGCGGATACCGGGACTGTTATTTT.

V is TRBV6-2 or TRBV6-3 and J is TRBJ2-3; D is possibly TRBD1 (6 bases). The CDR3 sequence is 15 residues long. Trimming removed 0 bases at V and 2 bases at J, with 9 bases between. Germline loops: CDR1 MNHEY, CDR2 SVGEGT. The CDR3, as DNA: TGTGCCAGCAGTTACTCATACAGGGACACAGATACGCAGTATTTT. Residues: CASSYSYRDTDTQYF.

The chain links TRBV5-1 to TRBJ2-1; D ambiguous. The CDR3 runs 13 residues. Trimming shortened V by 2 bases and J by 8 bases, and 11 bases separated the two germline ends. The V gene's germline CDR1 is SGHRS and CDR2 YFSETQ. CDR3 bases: TGCGCCAGCAGCTTTTTCAGCGATGATGAGCAGTTCTTC. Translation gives CASSFFSDDEQFF.

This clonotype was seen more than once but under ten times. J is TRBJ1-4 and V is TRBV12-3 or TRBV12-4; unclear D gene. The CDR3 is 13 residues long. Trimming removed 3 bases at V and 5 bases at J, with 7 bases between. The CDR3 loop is CASSLGINEKLFF. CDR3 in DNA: TGTGCCAGCAGTTTGGGGATCAATGAAAAACTGTTTTTT.

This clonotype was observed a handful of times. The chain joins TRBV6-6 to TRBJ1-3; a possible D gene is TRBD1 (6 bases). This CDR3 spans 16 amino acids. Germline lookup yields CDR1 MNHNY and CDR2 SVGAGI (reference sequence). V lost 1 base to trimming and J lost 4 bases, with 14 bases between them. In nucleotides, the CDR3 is TGTGCCAGCAGTTACTACGGGACACTGGGAGGAAACACCATATATTTT. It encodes CASSYYGTLGGNTIYF.

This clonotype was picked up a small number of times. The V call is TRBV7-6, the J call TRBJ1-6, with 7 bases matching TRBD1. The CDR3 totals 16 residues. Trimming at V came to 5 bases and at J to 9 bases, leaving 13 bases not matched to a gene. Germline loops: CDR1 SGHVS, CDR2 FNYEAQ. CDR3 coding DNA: TGTGCCAGCAGCCCCGACCTGACAGGGTGGGGTTCACCCCTCCACTTT. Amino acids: CASSPDLTGWGSPLHF.

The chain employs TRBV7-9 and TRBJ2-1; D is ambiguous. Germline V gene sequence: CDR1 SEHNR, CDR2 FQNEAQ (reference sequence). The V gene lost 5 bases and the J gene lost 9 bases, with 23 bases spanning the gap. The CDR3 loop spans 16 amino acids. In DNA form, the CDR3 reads TGTGCCAGCAGCGATCGCGGCGGCGGTACTGGCCCTGAGCAGTTCTTC. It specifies CASSDRGGGTGPEQFF.

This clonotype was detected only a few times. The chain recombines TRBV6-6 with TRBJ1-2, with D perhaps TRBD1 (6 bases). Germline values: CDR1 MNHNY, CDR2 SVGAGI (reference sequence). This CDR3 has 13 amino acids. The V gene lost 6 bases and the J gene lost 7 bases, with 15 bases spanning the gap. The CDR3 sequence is CASSPGGHIGYTF. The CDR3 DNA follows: TGTGCCAGCAGCCCCGGGGGACATATTGGCTACACCTTC.

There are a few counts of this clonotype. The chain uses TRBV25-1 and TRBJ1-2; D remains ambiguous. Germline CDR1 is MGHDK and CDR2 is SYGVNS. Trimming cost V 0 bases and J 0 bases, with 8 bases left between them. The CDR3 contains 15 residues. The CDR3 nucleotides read TGTGCCAGCAGTGAATACGGTGGAGCTAACTATGGCTACACCTTC. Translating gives CASSEYGGANYGYTF.

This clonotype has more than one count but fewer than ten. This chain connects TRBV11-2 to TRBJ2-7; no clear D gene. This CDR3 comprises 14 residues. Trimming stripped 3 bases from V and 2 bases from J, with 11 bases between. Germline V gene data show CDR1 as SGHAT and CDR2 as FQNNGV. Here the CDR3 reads CASSFWGPTYEQYF. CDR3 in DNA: TGTGCCAGCAGCTTCTGGGGTCCTACCTACGAGCAGTACTTC.

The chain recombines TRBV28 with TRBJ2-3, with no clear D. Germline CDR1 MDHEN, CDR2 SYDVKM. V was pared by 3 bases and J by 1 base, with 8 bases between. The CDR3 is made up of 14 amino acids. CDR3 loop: CASSFNGGTDTQYF. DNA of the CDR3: TGTGCCAGCAGTTTTAACGGCGGCACAGATACGCAGTATTTT. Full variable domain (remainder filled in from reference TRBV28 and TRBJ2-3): DVKVTQSSRYLVKRTGEKVFLECVQDMDHENMFWYRQDPGLGLRLIYFSYDVKMKEKGDIPEGYSVSREKKERFSLILESASTNQTSMYLCASSFNGGTDTQYFGPGTRLTVL.

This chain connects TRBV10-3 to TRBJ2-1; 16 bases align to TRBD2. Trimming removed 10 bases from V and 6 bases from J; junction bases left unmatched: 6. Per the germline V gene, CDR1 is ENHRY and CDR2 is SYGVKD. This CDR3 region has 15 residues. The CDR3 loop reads CATGTSGRARNEQFF. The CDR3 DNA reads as TGTGCCACCGGGACTAGCGGGAGGGCGCGCAATGAGCAGTTCTTC.

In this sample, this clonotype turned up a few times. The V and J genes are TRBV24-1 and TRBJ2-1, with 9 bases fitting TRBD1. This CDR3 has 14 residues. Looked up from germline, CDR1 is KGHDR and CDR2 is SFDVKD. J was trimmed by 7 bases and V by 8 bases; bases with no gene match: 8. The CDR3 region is CATNPGTGTNEQFF. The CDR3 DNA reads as TGTGCCACCAACCCCGGGACAGGGACGAATGAGCAGTTCTTC.

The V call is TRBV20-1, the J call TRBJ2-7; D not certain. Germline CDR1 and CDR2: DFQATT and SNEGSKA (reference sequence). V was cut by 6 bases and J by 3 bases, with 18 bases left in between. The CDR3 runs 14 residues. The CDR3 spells CSALTRNNIYEQYF. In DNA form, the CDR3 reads TGCAGTGCGCTAACCAGGAACAACATCTACGAGCAGTACTTC.

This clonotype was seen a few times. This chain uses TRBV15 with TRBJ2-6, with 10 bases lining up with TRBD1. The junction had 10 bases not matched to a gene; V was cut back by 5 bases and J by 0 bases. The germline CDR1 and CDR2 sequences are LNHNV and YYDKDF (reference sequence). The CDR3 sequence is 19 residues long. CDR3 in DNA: TGTGCCACCAGCTCCAACCGGGACAGGGGCCTCTCTGGGGCCAACGTCCTGACTTTC. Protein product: CATSSNRDRGLSGANVLTF. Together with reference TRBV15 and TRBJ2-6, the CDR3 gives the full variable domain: DAMVIQNPRYQVTQFGKPVTLSCSQTLNHNVMYWYQQKSSQAPKLLFHYYDKDFNNEADTPDNFQSRRPNTSFCFLDIRSPGLGDTAMYLCATSSNRDRGLSGANVLTFGAGSRLTVL.

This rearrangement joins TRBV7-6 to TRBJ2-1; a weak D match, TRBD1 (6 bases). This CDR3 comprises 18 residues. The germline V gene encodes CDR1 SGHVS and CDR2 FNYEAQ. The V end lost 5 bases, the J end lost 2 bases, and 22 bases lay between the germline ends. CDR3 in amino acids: CASSPIGGSRQTYNEQFF. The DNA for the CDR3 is TGTGCCAGCAGCCCGATTGGGGGCAGCCGCCAGACCTACAATGAGCAGTTCTTC.

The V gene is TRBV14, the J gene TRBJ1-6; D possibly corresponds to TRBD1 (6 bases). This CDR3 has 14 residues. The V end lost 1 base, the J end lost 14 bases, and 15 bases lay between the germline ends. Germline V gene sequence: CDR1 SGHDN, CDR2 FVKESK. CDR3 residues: CASSQVRNQGTLHF. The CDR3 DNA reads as TGTGCCAGCAGCCAAGTAAGGAACCAGGGGACCCTCCACTTT.

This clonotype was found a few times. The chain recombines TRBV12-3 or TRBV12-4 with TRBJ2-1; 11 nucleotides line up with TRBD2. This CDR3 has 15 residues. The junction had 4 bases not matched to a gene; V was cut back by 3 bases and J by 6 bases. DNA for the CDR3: TGTGCCAGCAGTTTCGCACTAGCGGGAGTCAATGAGCAGTTCTTC. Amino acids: CASSFALAGVNEQFF.

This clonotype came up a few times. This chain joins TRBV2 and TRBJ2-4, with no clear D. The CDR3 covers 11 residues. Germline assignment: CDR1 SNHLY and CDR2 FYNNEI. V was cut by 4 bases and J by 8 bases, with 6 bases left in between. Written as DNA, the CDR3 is TGTGCCAGCAGTGGCGGAGACATTCAGTACTTC. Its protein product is CASSGGDIQYF.

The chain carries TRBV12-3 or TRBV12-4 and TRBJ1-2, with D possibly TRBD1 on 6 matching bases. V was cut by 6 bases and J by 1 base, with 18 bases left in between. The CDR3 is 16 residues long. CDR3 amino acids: CASSPWVGGHNYGYTF. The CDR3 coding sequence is TGTGCCAGCAGCCCATGGGTGGGGGGCCATAACTATGGCTACACCTTC.

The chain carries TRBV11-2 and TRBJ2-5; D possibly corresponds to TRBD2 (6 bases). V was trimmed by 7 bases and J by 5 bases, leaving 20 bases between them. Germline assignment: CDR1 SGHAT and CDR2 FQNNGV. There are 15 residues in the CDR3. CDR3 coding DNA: TGTGCCAGCAAGCCCCCACAAGGCGGGGCGGAGACCCAGTACTTC. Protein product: CASKPPQGGAETQYF.

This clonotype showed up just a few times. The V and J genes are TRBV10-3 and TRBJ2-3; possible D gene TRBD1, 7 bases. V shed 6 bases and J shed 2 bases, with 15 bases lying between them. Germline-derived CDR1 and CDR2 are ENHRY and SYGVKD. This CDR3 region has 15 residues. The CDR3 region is CAISSRGQLTDTQYF. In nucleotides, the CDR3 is TGTGCCATCAGCTCGCGGGGACAGCTCACAGATACGCAGTATTTT.

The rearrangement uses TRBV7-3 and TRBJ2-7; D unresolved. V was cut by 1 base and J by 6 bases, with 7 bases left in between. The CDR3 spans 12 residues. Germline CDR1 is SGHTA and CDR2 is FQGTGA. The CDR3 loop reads CASSLSESEQYF. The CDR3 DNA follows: TGTGCCAGCAGCTTAAGTGAGAGCGAGCAGTACTTC.

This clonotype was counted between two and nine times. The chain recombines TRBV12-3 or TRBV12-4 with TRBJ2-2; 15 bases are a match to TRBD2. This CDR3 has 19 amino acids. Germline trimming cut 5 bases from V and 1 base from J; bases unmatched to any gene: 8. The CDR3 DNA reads TGTGCCAGCAGTCCCGGACTAGCGGGGGGGAGGGAGAACACCGGGGAGCTGTTTTTT. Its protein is CASSPGLAGGRENTGELFF.

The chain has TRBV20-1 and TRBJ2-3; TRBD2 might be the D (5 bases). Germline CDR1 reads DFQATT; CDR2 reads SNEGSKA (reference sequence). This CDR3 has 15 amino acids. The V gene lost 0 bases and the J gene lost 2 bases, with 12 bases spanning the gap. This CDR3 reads CSARDRRGYTDTQYF. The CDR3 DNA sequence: TGCAGTGCTAGAGATCGCCGCGGGTACACAGATACGCAGTATTTT.